Given below is one T cell receptor (beta chain) in context. The antigen is undetermined. The data were obtained in a study of T cell responses to AZD1222 COVID-19 vaccine. Study-level results: Most donors were white British, females outnumbered males, and clonal diversity was possibly underestimated. Close to half of spike-specific TCRs reportedly recognize unmutated variant regions. Baseline antibody screening turned up just a handful of seropositive AZD1222 recipients. Compared with day 0, the breadth and depth of the Spike-specific TCR repertoire rose significantly after two doses of AZD1222.

Produced via immunoSEQ multiplex PCR; TCRdb's table is partial and in-frame only. The sample contains roughly 100,000 clones, about 90% of which appear only once. The germline V gene encodes CDR1 SGHTA and CDR2 FQGNSA. The CDR3 consists of 15 residues. After removal of 5 bases from V and 3 bases from J, the junction contained 6 bases not matched to a gene. The source is an adult in good health. This chain connects TRBV7-2 to TRBJ2-7; the match to TRBD2 covers 11 bases. This sample comprised peripheral blood, obtained on day 0 of AZD1222 vaccination. CDR3 sequence: CASSPRLAGNYEQYF. The CDR3 nucleotides read TGTGCCAGCAGCCCTCGACTAGCGGGGAACTACGAGCAGTACTTC.